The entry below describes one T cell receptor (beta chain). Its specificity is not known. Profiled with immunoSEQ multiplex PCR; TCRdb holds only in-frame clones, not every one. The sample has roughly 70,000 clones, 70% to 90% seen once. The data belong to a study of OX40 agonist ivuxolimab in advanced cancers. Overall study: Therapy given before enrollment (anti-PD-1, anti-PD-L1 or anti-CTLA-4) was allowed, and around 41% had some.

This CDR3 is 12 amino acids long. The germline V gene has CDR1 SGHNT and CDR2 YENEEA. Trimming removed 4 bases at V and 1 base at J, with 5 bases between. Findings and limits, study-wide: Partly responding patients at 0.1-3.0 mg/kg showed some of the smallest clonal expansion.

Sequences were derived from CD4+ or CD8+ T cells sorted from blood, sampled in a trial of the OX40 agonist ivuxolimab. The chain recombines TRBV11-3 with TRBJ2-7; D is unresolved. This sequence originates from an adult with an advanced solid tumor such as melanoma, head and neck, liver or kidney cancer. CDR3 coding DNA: TGTGCCAGCAGCTCCCTTTCCTACGAGCAGTACTTC. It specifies CASSSLSYEQYF.